These 27 T cell receptor beta chains were sequenced from one sample in a study of blood T cells in healthy people across ages. A sample-barcoded 5' primer and a J-beta primer mix were used in a second PCR of roughly 7 to 12 cycles. TCRdb reanalysed the 5' RACE reads using MiXCR and keeps one entry per CDR3 protein. The sample yields 730,000 or so distinct CDR3 sequences, 35% to 45% seen once. Input material: blood. These receptors were obtained from an older woman in good health.

Worth noting for this clonotype: A read error may produce the germline difference seen at one junction end. The chain carries TRBV7-9 and TRBJ1-6; D gene uncertain. Germline-derived CDR1 and CDR2 are SEHNR and FQNEAQ (reference sequence). There are 13 residues in the CDR3. CDR3 sequence: CASSLEGKSLLRF. The CDR3 DNA reads as TGTGCCAGCAGCTTAGAGGGTAAGTCACTCCTCCGCTTT.

This clonotype appeared a few times. The chain combines TRBV2 with TRBJ2-7; tentatively, D is TRBD1 or TRBD2 (5 bases each). The CDR3 is 12 residues long. Germline V gene data show CDR1 as SNHLY and CDR2 as FYNNEI. Trimming pared 1 base from V and 7 bases from J, leaving 8 bases between. The CDR3 nucleotides read TGTGCCAGCAGTGAAGTTTGGGGGGAGCAGTACTTC. Translated, it gives CASSEVWGEQYF. Looking up the rest from reference TRBV2 and TRBJ2-7 gives the full variable domain: EPEVTQTPSHQVTQMGQEVILRCVPISNHLYFYWYRQILGQKVEFLVSFYNNEISEKSEIFDDQFSVERPDGSNFTLKIRSTKLEDSAMYFCASSEVWGEQYFGPGTRLTVT.

CDR3 DNA sequence: TGTGCCAGCAGTGACTCGGGGGTTGGCACTGAAGCTTTCTTT. The encoded protein is CASSDSGVGTEAFF. The rearrangement joins TRBV6-1 to TRBJ1-1; D is possibly TRBD1 (5 bases). With 3 bases removed from V and 4 bases from J, the gap between germline ends came to 12 bases. The germline CDR1 and CDR2 sequences are MNHNS and SASEGT. This CDR3 spans 14 amino acids.

This clonotype has only a few counts. The CDR3 reads CASSLRRLGSGRTNEQFF. The CDR3, as DNA: TGTGCCAGCAGCTTAAGGCGACTTGGTAGCGGGAGGACCAATGAGCAGTTCTTC. V usage is TRBV7-9 and J usage is TRBJ2-1; 10 bases line up with TRBD2. The trim removed 2 bases at V and 6 bases at J, leaving 13 bases unmatched. CDR3 size: 18 residues. The germline V gene encodes CDR1 SEHNR and CDR2 FQNEAQ (reference sequence).

The rearrangement joins TRBV6-5 to TRBJ1-6, with D unclear. Trimming took off 4 bases at V and 7 bases at J, with 11 bases between the two ends. The CDR3 runs 14 residues. The germline V gene has CDR1 MNHEY and CDR2 SVGAGI. CDR3 DNA sequence: TGTGCCAGCAGTTTGGAGCTAAAGAATTCACCCCTCCACTTT. Encoded protein: CASSLELKNSPLHF.

The chain's CDR3 is CASSPGLAGGNNEQFF. CDR3 in DNA: TGTGCCAGCAGCCCGGGACTAGCGGGAGGTAACAATGAGCAGTTCTTC. J is TRBJ2-1 and V is TRBV2; 15 bases fit TRBD2. Looked up from germline, CDR1 is SNHLY and CDR2 is FYNNEI. The ends lost 6 bases at V and 5 bases at J; junction bases unmatched: 5. The CDR3 covers 16 residues.

The chain links TRBV14 to TRBJ2-1; a weak D match, TRBD1 (6 bases). Trimming took 1 base from V and 9 from J, leaving 10 bases between them. CDR3 length equals 13 residues. Per germline, CDR1 SGHDN and CDR2 FVKESK. CDR3 bases: TGTGCCAGCAGCCAAGCTAGCAGGGGTGAGCAGTTCTTC. Translation gives CASSQASRGEQFF.

The chain uses TRBV20-1 and TRBJ1-5; D may be TRBD1 (5 bases). With 3 bases removed from V and 0 bases from J, the gap between germline ends came to 21 bases. There are 18 residues in the CDR3. Germline values: CDR1 DFQATT, CDR2 SNEGSKA (reference sequence). The CDR3 region is CSARSRGRGVYSNQPQHF. DNA for the CDR3: TGCAGTGCTAGGAGCCGGGGACGGGGCGTATATAGCAATCAGCCCCAGCATTTT.

The genes are TRBV7-2 and TRBJ2-7, with 7 bases matching TRBD1. V was clipped by 0 bases and J by 11 bases; unmatched bases: 10. The CDR3 spans 14 residues. Germline assignment: CDR1 SGHTA and CDR2 FQGNSA. The CDR3 region is CASSLALLAGGEYF. CDR3 bases: TGTGCCAGCAGCTTAGCCCTTCTAGCAGGGGGAGAGTACTTC. The full variable domain, rest sourced from reference TRBV7-2 and TRBJ2-7, is GAGVSQSPSNKVTEKGKDVELRCDPISGHTALYWYRQSLGQGLEFLIYFQGNSAPDKSGLPSDRFSAERTGGSVSTLTIQRTQQEDSAVYLCASSLALLAGGEYFGPGTRLTVT.

The V gene is TRBV3-1, the J gene TRBJ1-2; D is unresolved. The CDR3 runs 13 residues. Germline CDR1 and CDR2: LGHDT and YNNKEL (reference sequence). The ends were cut back, 1 base at V and 6 bases at J, with 9 bases in the middle. CDR3 region: CASSQGGNHGYTF. The CDR3 coding sequence is TGTGCCAGCAGCCAAGGAGGGAACCATGGCTACACCTTC.

V is TRBV6-5 and J is TRBJ2-7; D is possibly TRBD1 (5 bases). In germline, CDR1 is MNHEY, CDR2 SVGAGI. The CDR3 is 17 residues long. V was clipped by 0 bases and J by 1 base, with 16 bases between them. The CDR3 protein is CASSYSTRQTKSYEQYF. The CDR3 nucleotides read TGTGCCAGCAGTTACTCGACCAGACAGACAAAGTCCTACGAGCAGTACTTC.

V usage is TRBV12-3 or TRBV12-4 and J usage is TRBJ1-2; D is undetermined. This CDR3 comprises 12 residues. V was trimmed by 4 bases and J by 8 bases, leaving 11 bases between them. CDR3 sequence: CASSSPSGGYTF. The CDR3 bases are TGTGCCAGCAGTTCACCGTCCGGGGGCTACACCTTC.

This clonotype was seen more than once but under ten times. The chain combines TRBV13 with TRBJ2-5; D uncertain. The CDR3 has 13 amino acids. The germline V and J ends were trimmed by 8 bases and 5 bases, with 15 bases remaining between them. Germline loops: CDR1 PRHDT, CDR2 FYEKMQ (reference sequence). The CDR3 loop is CASRPQVVETQYF. In DNA form, the CDR3 reads TGTGCCAGCCGCCCTCAGGTCGTCGAGACCCAGTACTTC.

CDR3 residues: CASSLGGHQPQHF. The DNA of the CDR3 is TGTGCCAGCAGTTTGGGCGGACATCAGCCCCAGCATTTT. The chain is built from TRBV28 and TRBJ1-5, with unresolved D. There are 13 residues in the CDR3. CDR1 is MDHEN and CDR2 is SYDVKM in the germline V gene. V dropped 3 bases and J dropped 5 bases, with 8 bases sitting between them.

Only a few counts were recorded for this clonotype. The chain combines TRBV20-1 with TRBJ2-3; D is unclear. V was pared by 6 bases and J by 1 base, with 11 bases between. Germline V gene data show CDR1 as DFQATT and CDR2 as SNEGSKA (reference sequence). The CDR3 contains 13 residues. In nucleotides, the CDR3 is TGCAGTGCCCCAGAGTCCGGCACAGATACGCAGTATTTT. Translated, it gives CSAPESGTDTQYF.

This sequence joins TRBV6-5 and TRBJ2-3; D is ambiguous. Germline V gene lookup returns CDR1 MNHEY and CDR2 SVGAGI. The length of the CDR3 is 13 residues. V lost 8 bases, J lost 0 bases, and 9 bases lay in between. The CDR3 sequence: CASQDSSTDTQYF. As DNA, the CDR3 is TGTGCCAGCCAAGATTCTAGCACAGATACGCAGTATTTT.

This clonotype was seen more than once but under ten times. The V gene is TRBV20-1, the J gene TRBJ1-5; D is unresolved. Germline values: CDR1 DFQATT, CDR2 SNEGSKA (reference sequence). The CDR3 sequence is 12 residues long. Trimming removed 3 bases at V and 6 bases at J, with 9 bases between. The CDR3, as DNA: TGCAGTGCTAGGAGGGAGGCTCAGCCCCAGCATTTT. Its protein product is CSARREAQPQHF.

The V call is TRBV19, the J call TRBJ2-5; tentatively, D is TRBD2 (6 bases). This CDR3 region has 13 residues. The V and J ends lost 7 bases and 5 bases respectively, with 14 bases between them. CDR1 is LNHDA and CDR2 is SQIVND in the germline V gene (reference sequence). The CDR3 sequence: CASITRLAETQYF. CDR3 bases: TGTGCCAGTATTACCAGGCTAGCGGAGACCCAGTACTTC.

V and J are TRBV6-5 and TRBJ1-1; D perhaps matches TRBD1 (5 bases). The V and J ends lost 5 bases and 1 base respectively, with 14 bases between them. CDR3 length: 15 amino acids. The germline CDR1 and CDR2 sequences are MNHEY and SVGAGI. The CDR3 is CASSNPGRENTEAFF. The CDR3 bases are TGTGCCAGCAGTAATCCGGGACGGGAGAACACTGAAGCTTTCTTT.

The rearrangement links TRBV6-1 to TRBJ2-6; 8 nucleotides match TRBD1. CDR1 is MNHNS and CDR2 is SASEGT in the germline V gene. The CDR3 loop spans 17 amino acids. Trimming took 7 bases from V and 4 from J; bases not matched to a gene: 12. The CDR3 sequence: CASTPGQGRAGANVLTF. DNA of the CDR3: TGTGCCAGCACTCCCGGACAGGGCCGCGCGGGGGCCAACGTCCTGACTTTC.

This clonotype was seen many times. This chain links TRBV12-3 or TRBV12-4 with TRBJ2-5; TRBD1 is a possible D gene (5 bases). Trimming pared 6 bases from V and 5 bases from J, leaving 13 bases between. CDR3 length equals 13 residues. In DNA form, the CDR3 reads TGTGCCAGCAGCCTGACAGACGGGGAGACCCAGTACTTC. It yields the protein CASSLTDGETQYF.

CDR3 loop: CSVEMGQSGWVIQYF. The DNA of the CDR3 is TGCAGCGTTGAGATGGGACAATCAGGATGGGTCATTCAGTACTTC. The chain links TRBV29-1 to TRBJ2-4, with a weak D call TRBD1 (6 bases). Trimming removed 3 bases at V and 9 bases at J, with 21 bases between. Per germline, CDR1 SQVTM and CDR2 ANQGSEA. This CDR3 region has 15 residues.

This clonotype came up a few times. The CDR3 bases are TGTGCCAGCAGTTTTGCAGGGATAGAGCAGTACTTC. Encoded protein: CASSFAGIEQYF. The rearrangement links TRBV12-3 or TRBV12-4 to TRBJ2-5, with D possibly being TRBD1 (5 bases). CDR3 length: 12 amino acids. V dropped 3 bases and J dropped 11 bases, with 13 bases sitting between them.

CDR3 amino acids: CASSFPEELSSYNEQYF. The CDR3 coding sequence is TGTGCCAGCAGTTTTCCGGAGGAACTAAGCTCCTACAATGAGCAGTACTTC. The V and J genes are TRBV12-3 or TRBV12-4 and TRBJ2-1; tentative D call: TRBD2 (5 bases). The end of the DNA aligns better with TRBJ2-7, so the J call may be wrong. There are 17 residues in the CDR3.

V and J are TRBV7-2 and TRBJ2-3, with 9 nucleotides matching TRBD2. Trimming cost V 11 bases and J 5 bases; bases outside gene matches: 8. The length of the CDR3 is 13 residues. Per the germline V gene, CDR1 is SGHTA and CDR2 is FQGNSA. CDR3 region: CACGGGAKDTQYF. The CDR3 coding sequence is TGTGCCTGCGGGGGGGGGGCAAAAGATACGCAGTATTTT.

This clonotype has just one count. Possible read error: a much larger clone is one base away. The genes are TRBV4-1 and TRBJ1-2; no definite D call. Trimming removed 4 bases at V and 7 bases at J, with 13 bases between. Per germline, CDR1 MGHRA and CDR2 YSYEKL. The CDR3 length is 13 residues. The CDR3 here is CASSLMGFGGYTF. CDR3 DNA sequence: TGCGCCAGCAGCCTGATGGGGTTCGGTGGCTACACCTTC.

V and J are TRBV7-3 and TRBJ1-5, with D maybe TRBD1 (5 bases). The CDR3 loop spans 15 amino acids. V gave up 5 bases and J gave up 3 bases, with 14 bases separating them. Looked up from germline, CDR1 is SGHTA and CDR2 is FQGTGA. CDR3 DNA: TGTGCCAGCAGCCCCGACAGCGCGAACAATCAGCCCCAGCATTTT. The encoded protein is CASSPDSANNQPQHF.